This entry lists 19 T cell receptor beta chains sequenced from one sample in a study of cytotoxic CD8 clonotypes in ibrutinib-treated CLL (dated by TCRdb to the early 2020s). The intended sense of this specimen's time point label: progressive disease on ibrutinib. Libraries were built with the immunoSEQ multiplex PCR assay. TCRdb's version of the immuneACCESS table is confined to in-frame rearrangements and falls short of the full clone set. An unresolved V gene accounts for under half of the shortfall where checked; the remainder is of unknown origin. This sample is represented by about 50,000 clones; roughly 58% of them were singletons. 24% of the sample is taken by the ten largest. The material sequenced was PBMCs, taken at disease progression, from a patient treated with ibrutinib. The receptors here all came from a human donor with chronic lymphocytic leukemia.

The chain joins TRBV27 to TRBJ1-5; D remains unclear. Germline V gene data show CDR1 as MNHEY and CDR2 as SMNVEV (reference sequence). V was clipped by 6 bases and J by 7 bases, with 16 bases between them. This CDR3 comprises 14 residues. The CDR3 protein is CASRGPAVGQPQHF. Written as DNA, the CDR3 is TGTGCCAGCAGAGGGCCCGCAGTAGGGCAGCCCCAGCATTTT.

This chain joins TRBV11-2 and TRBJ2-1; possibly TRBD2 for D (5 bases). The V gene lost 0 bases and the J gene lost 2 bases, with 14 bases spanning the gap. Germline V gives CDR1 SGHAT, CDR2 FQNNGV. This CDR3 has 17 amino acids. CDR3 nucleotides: TGTGCCAGCAGCTTAGAGATAACTAGTGGCCCCTACAATGAGCAGTTCTTC. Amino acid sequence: CASSLEITSGPYNEQFF.

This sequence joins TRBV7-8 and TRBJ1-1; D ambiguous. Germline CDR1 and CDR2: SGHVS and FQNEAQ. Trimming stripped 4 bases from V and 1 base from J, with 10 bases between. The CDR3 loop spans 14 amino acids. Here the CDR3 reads CASSSRTGNTEAFF. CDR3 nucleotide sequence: TGTGCCAGCAGCTCACGGACGGGGAACACTGAAGCTTTCTTT.

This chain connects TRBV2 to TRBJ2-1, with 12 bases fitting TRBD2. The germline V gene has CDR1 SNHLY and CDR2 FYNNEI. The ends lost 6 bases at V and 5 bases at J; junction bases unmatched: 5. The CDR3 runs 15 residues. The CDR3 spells CASRDSSGGDNEQFF. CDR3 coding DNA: TGTGCCAGCAGGGACTCTAGCGGGGGGGACAATGAGCAGTTCTTC.

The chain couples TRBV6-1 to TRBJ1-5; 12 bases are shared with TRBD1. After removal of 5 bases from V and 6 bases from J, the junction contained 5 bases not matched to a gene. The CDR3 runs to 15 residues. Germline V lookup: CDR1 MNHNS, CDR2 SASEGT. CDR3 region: CASSRDRGQGQPQHF. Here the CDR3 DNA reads TGTGCCAGCAGTCGGGACAGGGGGCAGGGTCAGCCCCAGCATTTT.

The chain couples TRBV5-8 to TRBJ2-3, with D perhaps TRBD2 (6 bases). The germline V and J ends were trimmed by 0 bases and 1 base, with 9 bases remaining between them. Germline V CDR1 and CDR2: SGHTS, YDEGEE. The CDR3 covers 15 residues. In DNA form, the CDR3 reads TGTGCCAGCAGCTTGGGCGGGAAAGGCACAGATACGCAGTATTTT. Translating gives CASSLGGKGTDTQYF.

CDR3 residues: CASSFVDSPLHF. CDR3 DNA: TGTGCCAGCAGTTTCGTAGATTCACCCCTCCACTTT. This chain uses TRBV28 with TRBJ1-6, with D hard to call. Germline loops: CDR1 MDHEN, CDR2 SYDVKM. There are 12 residues in the CDR3. V lost 3 bases, J lost 8 bases, and 5 bases lay in between.

This CDR3 is CASSIVGLSYEQYF. Written as DNA, the CDR3 is TGTGCCAGTAGTATAGTAGGGCTCTCCTACGAGCAGTACTTC. The genes are TRBV19 and TRBJ2-7; no clear D gene. Trimming removed 1 base from V and 0 bases from J, with 7 bases in between. This CDR3 has 14 residues. Germline lookup yields CDR1 LNHDA and CDR2 SQIVND (reference sequence). Supplemented by reference TRBV19 and TRBJ2-7, the full variable domain reads DGGITQSPKYLFRKEGQNVTLSCEQNLNHDAMYWYRQDPGQGLRLIYYSQIVNDFQKGDIAEGYSVSREKKESFPLTVTSAQKNPTAFYLCASSIVGLSYEQYFGPGTRLTVT.

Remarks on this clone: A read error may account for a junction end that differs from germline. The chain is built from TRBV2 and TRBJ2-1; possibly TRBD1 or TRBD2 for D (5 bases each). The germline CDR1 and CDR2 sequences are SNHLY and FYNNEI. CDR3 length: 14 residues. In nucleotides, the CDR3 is TGTGCCAGCAGTGTGAGGGGCGCCTATAATGAGCAGTTCTTC. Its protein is CASSVRGAYNEQFF.

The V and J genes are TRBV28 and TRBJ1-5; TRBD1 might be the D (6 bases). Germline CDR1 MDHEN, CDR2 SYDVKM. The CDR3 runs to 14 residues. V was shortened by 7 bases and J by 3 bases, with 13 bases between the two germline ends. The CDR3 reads CASTDSPINQPQHF. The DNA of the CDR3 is TGTGCCAGCACGGACAGTCCCATCAATCAGCCCCAGCATTTT.

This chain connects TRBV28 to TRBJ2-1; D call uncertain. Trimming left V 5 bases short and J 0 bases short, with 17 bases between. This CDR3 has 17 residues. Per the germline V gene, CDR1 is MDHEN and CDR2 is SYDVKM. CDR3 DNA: TGTGCCAGCAGTCCCGATGGGCTTACCCTCTCCTACAATGAGCAGTTCTTC. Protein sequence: CASSPDGLTLSYNEQFF.

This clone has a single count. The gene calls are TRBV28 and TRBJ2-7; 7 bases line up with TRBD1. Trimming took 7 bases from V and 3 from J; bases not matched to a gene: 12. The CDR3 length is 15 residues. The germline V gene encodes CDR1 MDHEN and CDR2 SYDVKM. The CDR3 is CASTPPGGGNYEQYF. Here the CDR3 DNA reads TGTGCCAGCACCCCCCCAGGGGGTGGGAACTACGAGCAGTACTTC.

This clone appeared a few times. The CDR3 loop reads CASSNDQNFYGYTF. The CDR3 coding sequence is TGTGCCAGCAGCAACGACCAGAATTTCTATGGCTACACCTTC. The chain employs TRBV7-6 and TRBJ1-2; D ambiguous. This CDR3 region has 14 residues. CDR1 and CDR2 from the germline V gene are SGHVS and FNYEAQ. The V gene lost 5 bases and the J gene lost 4 bases, with 14 bases spanning the gap. The full variable domain, its missing parts supplied by reference TRBV7-6 and TRBJ1-2, is GAGVSQSPRYKVTKRGQDVALRCDPISGHVSLYWYRQALGQGPEFLTYFNYEAQQDKSGLPNDRFSAERPEGSISTLTIQRTEQRDSAMYRCASSNDQNFYGYTFGSGTRLTVV.

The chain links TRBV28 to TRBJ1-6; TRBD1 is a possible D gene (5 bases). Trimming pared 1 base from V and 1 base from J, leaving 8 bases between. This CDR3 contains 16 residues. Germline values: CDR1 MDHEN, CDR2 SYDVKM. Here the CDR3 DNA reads TGTGCCAGCAGTTTATCTGGGGGTTCCTATAATTCACCCCTCCACTTT. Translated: CASSLSGGSYNSPLHF. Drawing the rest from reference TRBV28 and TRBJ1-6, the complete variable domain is DVKVTQSSRYLVKRTGEKVFLECVQDMDHENMFWYRQDPGLGLRLIYFSYDVKMKEKGDIPEGYSVSREKKERFSLILESASTNQTSMYLCASSLSGGSYNSPLHFGNGTRLTVT.

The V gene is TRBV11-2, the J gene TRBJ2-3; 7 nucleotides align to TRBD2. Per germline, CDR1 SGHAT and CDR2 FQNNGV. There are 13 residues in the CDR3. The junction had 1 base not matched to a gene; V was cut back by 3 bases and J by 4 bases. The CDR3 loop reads CASSFSGPDTQYF. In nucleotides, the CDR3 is TGTGCCAGCAGCTTTAGCGGGCCAGATACGCAGTATTTT.

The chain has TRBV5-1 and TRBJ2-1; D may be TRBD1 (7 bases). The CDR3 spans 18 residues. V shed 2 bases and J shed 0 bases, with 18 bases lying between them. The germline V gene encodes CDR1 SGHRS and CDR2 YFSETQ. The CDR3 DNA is TGCGCCAGCAGCTTAAGTCCCCCAGGGGGGAGCTCCTACAATGAGCAGTTCTTC. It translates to CASSLSPPGGSSYNEQFF.

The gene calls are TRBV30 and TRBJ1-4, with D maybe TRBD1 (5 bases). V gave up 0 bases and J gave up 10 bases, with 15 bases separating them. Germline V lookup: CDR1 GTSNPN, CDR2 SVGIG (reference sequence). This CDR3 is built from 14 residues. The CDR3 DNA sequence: TGTGCCTGGAGTGTATCGGGGGGTTCCGGAAAACTGTTTTTT. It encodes CAWSVSGGSGKLFF.

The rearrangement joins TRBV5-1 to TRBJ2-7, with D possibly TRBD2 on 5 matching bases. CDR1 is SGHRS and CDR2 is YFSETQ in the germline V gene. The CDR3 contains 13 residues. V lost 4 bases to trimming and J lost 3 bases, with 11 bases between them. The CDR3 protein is CASSLGIFYEQYF. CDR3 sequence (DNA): TGCGCCAGCAGCCTCGGGATCTTCTACGAGCAGTACTTC.

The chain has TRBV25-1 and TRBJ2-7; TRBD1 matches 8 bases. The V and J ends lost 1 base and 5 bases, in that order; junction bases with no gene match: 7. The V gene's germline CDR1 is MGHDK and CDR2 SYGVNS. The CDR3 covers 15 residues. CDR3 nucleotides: TGTGCCAGCAGTGAATGGGCAGGGGGCTCTAACGAGCAGTACTTC. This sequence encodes CASSEWAGGSNEQYF.